These 7 T cell receptor beta chains were all obtained from the same sample, sequenced in a study of Ad26.COV2.S vaccination and SARS-CoV-2 variants. Some clones are missing from TCRdb's copy, which holds only in-frame ones; the method was immunoSEQ multiplex PCR. Of about 350,000 clones detected, more than 85% appear once; the ten largest clones hold just under 5%. This sample's treatment: around 19 received Ad26.COV2.S at low or high dose, single or two shots; about 5 received placebo; per-sample allocation not given. All samples were drawn on day 63, counting from the first vaccine or placebo injection. This sample comprised peripheral blood, obtained in a trial of Ad26.COV2.S vaccine versus placebo. These receptors were collected from a person aged 18-65 years who received the Ad26.COV2.S COVID-19 vaccine or a placebo.

The chain employs TRBV19 and TRBJ2-1; D is unresolved. The CDR3 covers 14 residues. Germline V gene sequence: CDR1 LNHDA, CDR2 SQIVND (reference sequence). The V end lost 1 base, the J end lost 3 bases, and 7 bases lay between the germline ends. The CDR3 loop reads CASSIATGYNEQFF. The CDR3 DNA reads TGTGCCAGTAGTATAGCCACGGGCTACAATGAGCAGTTCTTC.

A word on this clone: The same CDR3 can be traced to other DNA sequences in this sample. The V gene is TRBV7-3, the J gene TRBJ1-1; weak D call: TRBD1 (5 bases). CDR1 and CDR2 (germline): SGHTA, FQGTGA. Trimming pared 5 bases from V and 2 bases from J, leaving 12 bases between. The CDR3 runs to 14 residues. CDR3 region: CASSLLGQNTEAFF. The CDR3, as DNA: TGTGCCAGCAGCCTCCTAGGACAAAACACTGAAGCTTTCTTT.

The V call is TRBV11-2, the J call TRBJ2-3; D possibly corresponds to TRBD1 (5 bases). V gave up 6 bases and J gave up 3 bases, with 16 bases separating them. This CDR3 is built from 15 residues. Germline CDR1 and CDR2: SGHAT and FQNNGV. CDR3 loop: CASRPPGGATDTQYF. CDR3 sequence (DNA): TGTGCCAGCAGACCGCCGGGTGGGGCAACAGATACGCAGTATTTT.

This clone was counted once. The chain recombines TRBV4-3 with TRBJ1-3; D is unresolved. This CDR3 is built from 16 residues. Between the trimmed V and J ends, which lost 0 bases and 6 bases, there was a span of 15 bases. Germline V lookup: CDR1 LGHNA, CDR2 YSLEER. The CDR3 DNA is TGCGCCAGCAGCCAAGATTGGTTGAGGGCTCCAAACACCATATATTTT. This sequence encodes CASSQDWLRAPNTIYF.

This clone was observed a single time. The V gene is TRBV30, the J gene TRBJ2-1, with 9 bases lining up with TRBD2. Germline V lookup: CDR1 GTSNPN, CDR2 SVGIG (reference sequence). J lost 3 bases, V lost 1 base, and 7 bases had no gene match. The CDR3 consists of 16 residues. As DNA, the CDR3 is TGTGCCTGGAGTGGGGGGCGGGAGGGCCACTACAATGAGCAGTTCTTC. This gives the protein CAWSGGREGHYNEQFF.

The V and J genes are TRBV6-6 and TRBJ1-1, with a weak D call TRBD1 (5 bases). Germline loops: CDR1 MNHNY, CDR2 SVGAGI (reference sequence). The V gene lost 1 base and the J gene lost 3 bases, with 12 bases spanning the gap. The CDR3 sequence is 15 residues long. CDR3 loop: CASSYWAGQYTEAFF. The DNA for the CDR3 is TGTGCCAGCAGTTACTGGGCAGGGCAATACACTGAAGCTTTCTTT.

The chain carries TRBV30 and TRBJ1-5, with a tentative D call TRBD1 (6 bases). CDR3 size: 17 residues. Germline values: CDR1 GTSNPN, CDR2 SVGIG (reference sequence). Trimming removed 2 bases from V and 2 bases from J, with 19 bases in between. This CDR3 is CAWSTPRSSGGNQPQHF. Written as DNA, the CDR3 is TGTGCCTGGAGTACCCCTCGATCCTCAGGGGGCAATCAGCCCCAGCATTTT.